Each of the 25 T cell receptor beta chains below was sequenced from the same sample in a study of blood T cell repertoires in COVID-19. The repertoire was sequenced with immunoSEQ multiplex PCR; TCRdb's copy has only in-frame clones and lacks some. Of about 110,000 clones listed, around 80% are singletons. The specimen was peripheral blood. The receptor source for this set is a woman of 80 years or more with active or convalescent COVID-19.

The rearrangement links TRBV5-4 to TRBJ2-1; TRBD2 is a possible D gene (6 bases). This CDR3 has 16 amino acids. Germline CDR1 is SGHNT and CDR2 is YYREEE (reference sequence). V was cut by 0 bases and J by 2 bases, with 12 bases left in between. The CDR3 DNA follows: TGTGCCAGCAGCTTGGGCGGGACCCAACCCTACAATGAGCAGTTCTTC. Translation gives CASSLGGTQPYNEQFF.

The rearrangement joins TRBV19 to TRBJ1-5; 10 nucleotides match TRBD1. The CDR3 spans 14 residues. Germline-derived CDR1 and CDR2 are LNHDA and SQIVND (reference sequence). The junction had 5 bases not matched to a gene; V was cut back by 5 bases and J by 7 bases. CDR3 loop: CASSLTGGRQPQHF. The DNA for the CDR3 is TGTGCCAGTAGTCTGACAGGGGGCCGCCAGCCCCAGCATTTT.

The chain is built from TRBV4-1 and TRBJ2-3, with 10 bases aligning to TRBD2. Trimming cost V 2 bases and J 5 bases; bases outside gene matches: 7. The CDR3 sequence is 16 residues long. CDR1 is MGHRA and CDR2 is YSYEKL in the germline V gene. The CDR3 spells CASSQPSGRAGDTQYF. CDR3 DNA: TGCGCCAGCAGCCAACCCAGCGGGAGGGCCGGAGATACGCAGTATTTT.

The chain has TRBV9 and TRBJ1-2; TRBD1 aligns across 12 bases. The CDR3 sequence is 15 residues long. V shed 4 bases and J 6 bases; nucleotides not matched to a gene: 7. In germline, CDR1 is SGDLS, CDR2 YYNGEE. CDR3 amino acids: CASSTRGTGGNGYTF. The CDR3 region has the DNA TGTGCCAGCAGCACAAGGGGGACAGGGGGCAATGGCTACACCTTC. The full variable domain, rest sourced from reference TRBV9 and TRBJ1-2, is DSGVTQTPKHLITATGQRVTLRCSPRSGDLSVYWYQQSLDQGLQFLIQYYNGEERAKGNILERFSAQQFPDLHSELNLSSLELGDSALYFCASSTRGTGGNGYTFGSGTRLTVV.

The CDR3 protein is CASSLGLVGPQHF. In DNA, the CDR3 is TGTGCCAGCAGCTTAGGACTGGTCGGGCCCCAGCATTTT. The rearrangement links TRBV7-9 to TRBJ1-5, with D unclear. The CDR3 loop spans 13 amino acids. CDR1 is SEHNR, CDR2 FQNEAQ, per germline (reference sequence). Trimming left V 1 base short and J 9 bases short, with 10 bases between.

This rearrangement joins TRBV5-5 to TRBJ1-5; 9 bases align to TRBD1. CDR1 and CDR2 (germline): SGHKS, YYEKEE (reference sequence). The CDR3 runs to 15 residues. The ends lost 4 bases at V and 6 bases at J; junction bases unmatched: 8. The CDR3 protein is CASSQGQGDRQPQHF. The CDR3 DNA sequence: TGTGCCAGCAGCCAGGGACAGGGAGATCGTCAGCCCCAGCATTTT.

The CDR3 nucleotides read TGTGCCAGCAGCTTAGGTTCTAGCGGGAGACAAGAGCAGTACTTC. This codes for CASSLGSSGRQEQYF. The chain combines TRBV7-2 with TRBJ2-7, with TRBD2 matching over 10 bases. The CDR3 is 15 amino acids. Germline V gene data show CDR1 as SGHTA and CDR2 as FQGNSA. V was clipped by 1 base and J by 7 bases; unmatched bases: 7. Looking up the rest from reference TRBV7-2 and TRBJ2-7 gives the full variable domain: GAGVSQSPSNKVTEKGKDVELRCDPISGHTALYWYRQSLGQGLEFLIYFQGNSAPDKSGLPSDRFSAERTGGSVSTLTIQRTQQEDSAVYLCASSLGSSGRQEQYFGPGTRLTVT.

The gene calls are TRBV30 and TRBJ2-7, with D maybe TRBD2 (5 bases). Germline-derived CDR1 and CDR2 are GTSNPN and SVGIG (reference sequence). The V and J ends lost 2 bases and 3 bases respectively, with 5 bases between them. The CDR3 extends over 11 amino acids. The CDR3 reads CAWSRDYEQYF. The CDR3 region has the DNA TGTGCCTGGAGTCGGGACTACGAGCAGTACTTC.

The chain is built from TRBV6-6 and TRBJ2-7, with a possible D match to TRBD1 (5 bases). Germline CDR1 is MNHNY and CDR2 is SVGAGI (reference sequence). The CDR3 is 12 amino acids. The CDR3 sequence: CASSGLGRALSV. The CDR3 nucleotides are TGTGCCAGCAGCGGTTTAGGCAGGGCCCTGTCCGTC.

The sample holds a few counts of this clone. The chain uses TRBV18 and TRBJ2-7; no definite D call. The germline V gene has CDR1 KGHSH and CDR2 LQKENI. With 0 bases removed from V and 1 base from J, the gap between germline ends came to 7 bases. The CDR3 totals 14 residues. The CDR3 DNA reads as TGTGCCAGCTCACCACCGTACAGTTCCTACGAGCAGTACTTC. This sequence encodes CASSPPYSSYEQYF.

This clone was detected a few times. CDR3 coding DNA: TGCGCCAGCAGCGCTAGCGGGAGAGGTTACGAGCAGTACTTC. Translated, it gives CASSASGRGYEQYF. The chain recombines TRBV5-1 with TRBJ2-7, with 10 nucleotides matching TRBD2. V lost 4 bases and J lost 4; bases outside the gene matches: 5. Germline lookup yields CDR1 SGHRS and CDR2 YFSETQ. The CDR3 spans 14 residues.

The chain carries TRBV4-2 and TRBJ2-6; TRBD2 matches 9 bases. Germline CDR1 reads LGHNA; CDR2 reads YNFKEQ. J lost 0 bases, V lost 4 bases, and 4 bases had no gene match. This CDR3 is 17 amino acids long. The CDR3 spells CASSPRSGSSGANVLTF. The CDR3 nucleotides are TGTGCCAGCAGCCCCCGTAGCGGGAGCTCTGGGGCCAACGTCCTGACTTTC.

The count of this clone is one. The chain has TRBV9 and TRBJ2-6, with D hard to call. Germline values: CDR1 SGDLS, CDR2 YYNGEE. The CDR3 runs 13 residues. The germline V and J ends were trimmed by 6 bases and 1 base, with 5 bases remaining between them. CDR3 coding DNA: TGTGCCAGCAAAACTTCTGGGGCCAACGTCCTGACTTTC. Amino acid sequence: CASKTSGANVLTF.

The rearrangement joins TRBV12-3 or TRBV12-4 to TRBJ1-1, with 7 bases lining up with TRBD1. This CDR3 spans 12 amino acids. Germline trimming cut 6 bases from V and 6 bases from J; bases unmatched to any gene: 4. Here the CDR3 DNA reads TGTGCCAGCAGAAGGACAGGCGCTGAAGCTTTCTTT. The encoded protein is CASRRTGAEAFF.

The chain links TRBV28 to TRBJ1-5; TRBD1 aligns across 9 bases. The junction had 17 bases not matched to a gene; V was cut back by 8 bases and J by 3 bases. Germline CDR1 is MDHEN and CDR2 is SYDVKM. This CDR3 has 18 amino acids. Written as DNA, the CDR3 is TGTGCCAGCCTCGGACAGGGGACGACCGTCACTCTCAATCAGCCCCAGCATTTT. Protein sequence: CASLGQGTTVTLNQPQHF.

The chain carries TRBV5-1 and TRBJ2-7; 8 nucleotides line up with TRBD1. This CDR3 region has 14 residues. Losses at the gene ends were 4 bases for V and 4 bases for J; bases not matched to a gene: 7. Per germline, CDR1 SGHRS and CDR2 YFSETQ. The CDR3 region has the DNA TGCGCCAGCAGCCGGTCAGGACAGGGTTACGAGCAGTACTTC. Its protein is CASSRSGQGYEQYF.

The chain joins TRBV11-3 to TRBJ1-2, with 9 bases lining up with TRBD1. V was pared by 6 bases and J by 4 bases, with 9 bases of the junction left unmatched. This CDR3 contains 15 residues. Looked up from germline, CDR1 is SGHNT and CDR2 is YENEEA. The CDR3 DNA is TGTGCCAGCAGATTCCGGGACAGGGTGACCTATGGCTACACCTTC. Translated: CASRFRDRVTYGYTF.

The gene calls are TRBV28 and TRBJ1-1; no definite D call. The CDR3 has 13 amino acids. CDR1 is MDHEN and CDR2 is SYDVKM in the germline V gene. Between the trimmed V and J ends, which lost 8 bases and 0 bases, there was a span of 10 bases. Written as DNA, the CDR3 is TGTGCCAGCGTCAGCGGGATGAACACTGAAGCTTTCTTT. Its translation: CASVSGMNTEAFF.

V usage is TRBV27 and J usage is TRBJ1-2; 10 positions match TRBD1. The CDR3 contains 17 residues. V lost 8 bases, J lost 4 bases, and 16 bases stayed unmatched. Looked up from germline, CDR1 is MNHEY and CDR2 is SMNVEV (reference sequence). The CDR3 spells CASALRQGARISYGYTF. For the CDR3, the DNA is TGTGCCAGCGCACTGCGACAGGGGGCGCGTATTAGCTATGGCTACACCTTC.

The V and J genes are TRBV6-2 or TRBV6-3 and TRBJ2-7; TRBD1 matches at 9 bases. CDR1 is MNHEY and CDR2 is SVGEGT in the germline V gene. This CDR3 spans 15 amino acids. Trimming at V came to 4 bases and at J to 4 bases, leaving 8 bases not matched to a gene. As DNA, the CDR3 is TGTGCCAGCAGTTCCCGGGACAGGGCGAGATACGAGCAGTACTTC. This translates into CASSSRDRARYEQYF.

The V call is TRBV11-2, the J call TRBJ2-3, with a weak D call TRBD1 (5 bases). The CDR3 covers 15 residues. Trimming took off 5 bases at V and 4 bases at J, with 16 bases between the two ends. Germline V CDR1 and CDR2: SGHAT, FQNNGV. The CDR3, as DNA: TGTGCCAGCAGCGCAGGGAACCACAGCCCAGATACGCAGTATTTT. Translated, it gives CASSAGNHSPDTQYF.

DNA for the CDR3: TGCGCCAGCAGCCCGCCCGGACAGCCCATAAACACCGGGGAGCTGTTTTTT. Translating gives CASSPPGQPINTGELFF. The V gene is TRBV5-1, the J gene TRBJ2-2, with D possibly TRBD1 on 6 matching bases. CDR1 SGHRS and CDR2 YFSETQ come from the germline V gene. CDR3 length equals 17 residues. V was trimmed by 4 bases and J by 2 bases, leaving 18 bases between them.

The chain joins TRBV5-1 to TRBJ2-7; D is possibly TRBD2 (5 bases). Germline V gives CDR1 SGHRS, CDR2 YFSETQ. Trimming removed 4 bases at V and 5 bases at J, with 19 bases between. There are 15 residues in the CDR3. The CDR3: CASSTEVGSLNEQYF. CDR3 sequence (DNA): TGCGCCAGCAGCACGGAGGTAGGGTCCCTCAACGAGCAGTACTTC.

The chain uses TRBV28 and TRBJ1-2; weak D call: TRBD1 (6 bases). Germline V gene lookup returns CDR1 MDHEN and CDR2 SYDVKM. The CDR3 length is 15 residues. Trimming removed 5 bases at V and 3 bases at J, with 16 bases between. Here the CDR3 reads CASSGTGTLYYGYTF. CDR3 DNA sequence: TGTGCCAGCAGTGGGACCGGGACACTCTACTATGGCTACACCTTC.

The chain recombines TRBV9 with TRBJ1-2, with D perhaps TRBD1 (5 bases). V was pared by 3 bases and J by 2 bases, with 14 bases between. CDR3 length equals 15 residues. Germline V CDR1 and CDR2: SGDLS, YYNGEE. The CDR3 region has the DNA TGTGCCAGCAGCGATAAGGTCGACAGAAACTATGGCTACACCTTC. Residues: CASSDKVDRNYGYTF.